The 16 T cell receptor beta chains in this list originate from one sample, sequenced in a study of T cell changes during pregnancy in multiple sclerosis. The method was immunoSEQ multiplex PCR; TCRdb's version includes in-frame clones alone and lacks a portion of them. The top ten clones hold roughly 5.3% of a sample with some 55,000 clones, around nine tenths of them seen once. Sequencing used peripheral blood from another person, used as feeder cells. The receptors derive from a human donor whose cells served as feeder cells for cultures in a pregnancy study.

The chain uses TRBV28 and TRBJ1-3, with 9 positions matching TRBD1. CDR1 and CDR2 from the germline V gene are MDHEN and SYDVKM. CDR3 length: 18 amino acids. V shed 5 bases and J 4 bases; nucleotides not matched to a gene: 15. CDR3: CASSPGPGTGTYGNTIYF. CDR3 in DNA: TGTGCCAGCAGTCCGGGACCCGGGACAGGGACATACGGAAACACCATATATTTT.

This clone was seen just once. The chain joins TRBV6-6 to TRBJ1-1; no clear D. Trimming took off 5 bases at V and 8 bases at J, with 12 bases between the two ends. This CDR3 is built from 12 residues. Germline V CDR1 and CDR2: MNHNY, SVGAGI (reference sequence). CDR3 residues: CASSPREGEAFF. For the CDR3, the DNA is TGTGCCAGCAGTCCCCGGGAAGGGGAAGCTTTCTTT.

This clone was seen just once. The rearrangement links TRBV28 to TRBJ1-2, with 8 positions matching TRBD1. Germline V gene data show CDR1 as MDHEN and CDR2 as SYDVKM. V gave up 5 bases and J gave up 8 bases; unmatched junction bases: 7. The CDR3 consists of 13 residues. The CDR3 sequence: CASSRGQGGGYTF. CDR3 coding DNA: TGTGCCAGCAGTCGAGGACAGGGAGGGGGCTACACCTTC.

The CDR3 protein is CASSIKNWVGRSVPQPQHF. The CDR3 region has the DNA TGTGCCAGTAGTATAAAGAATTGGGTTGGCAGGAGTGTCCCCCAGCCCCAGCATTTT. The chain has TRBV19 and TRBJ1-5, with unresolved D. The CDR3 has 19 amino acids. The germline V gene has CDR1 LNHDA and CDR2 SQIVND (reference sequence). V lost 2 bases and J lost 7, with 27 bases in between.

The chain uses TRBV5-4 and TRBJ2-5; a possible D gene is TRBD1 (6 bases). The CDR3 has 17 amino acids. CDR1 and CDR2 from the germline V gene are SGHNT and YYREEE (reference sequence). V dropped 4 bases and J dropped 0 bases, with 19 bases sitting between them. The CDR3 DNA is TGTGCCAGCAGCCCAAGGAGCCGGACAGCGGACCAAGAGACCCAGTACTTC. Translation: CASSPRSRTADQETQYF. The complete variable domain, with remaining parts taken from reference TRBV5-4 and TRBJ2-5, reads ETGVTQSPTHLIKTRGQQVTLRCSSQSGHNTVSWYQQALGQGPQFIFQYYREEENGRGNFPPRFSGLQFPNYSSELNVNALELDDSALYLCASSPRSRTADQETQYFGPGTRLLVL.

This clone has more than one count but fewer than ten. The CDR3 sequence: CASSWTADQPQHF. CDR3 bases: TGTGCCAGCAGTTGGACAGCAGATCAGCCCCAGCATTTT. The rearrangement joins TRBV11-2 to TRBJ1-5, with D tentatively TRBD1 (6 bases). The length of the CDR3 is 13 residues. Germline lookup yields CDR1 SGHAT and CDR2 FQNNGV. Trimming shortened V by 6 bases and J by 5 bases, and 11 bases separated the two germline ends.

This sequence joins TRBV7-2 and TRBJ2-1; D remains ambiguous. This CDR3 region has 15 residues. The V gene's germline CDR1 is SGHTA and CDR2 FQGNSA. Trimming shortened V by 2 bases and J by 10 bases, and 18 bases separated the two germline ends. This chain's CDR3 is CASSLSSLIILEQFF. For the CDR3, the DNA is TGTGCCAGCAGCTTAAGTAGCCTGATCATCCTAGAGCAGTTCTTC.

The rearrangement links TRBV5-5 to TRBJ2-5; D unresolved. Germline CDR1 and CDR2: SGHKS and YYEKEE (reference sequence). V lost 5 bases and J 6 bases, leaving 11 bases between the germline ends. The CDR3 covers 12 residues. The CDR3 nucleotides read TGTGCCAGCAGTATGAAGGTTAAGACCCAGTACTTC. This codes for CASSMKVKTQYF.

CDR3 sequence: CAWNLQMETQYF. The CDR3, as DNA: TGTGCCTGGAACCTCCAAATGGAGACCCAGTACTTC. V gene TRBV30 combines with J gene TRBJ2-5; D is unresolved. V lost 4 bases to trimming and J lost 5 bases, with 11 bases between them. There are 12 residues in the CDR3. Germline-derived CDR1 and CDR2 are GTSNPN and SVGIG (reference sequence).

The chain couples TRBV5-1 to TRBJ1-1; 9 nucleotides agree with TRBD1. Germline V gene lookup returns CDR1 SGHRS and CDR2 YFSETQ. The CDR3 runs 16 residues. The J segment lost 0 bases and the V segment lost 2 bases, leaving 5 bases of the junction unmatched. The CDR3 DNA reads TGCGCCAGCAGCTTTCTACAGGGGGCGATGAACACTGAAGCTTTCTTT. Protein: CASSFLQGAMNTEAFF.

J is TRBJ1-1 and V is TRBV7-2; weak D call: TRBD1 (5 bases). CDR3 length: 14 residues. CDR1 is SGHTA, CDR2 FQGNSA, per germline. Trimming left V 1 base short and J 4 bases short, with 10 bases between. The CDR3, as DNA: TGTGCCAGCAGCTTAGAGGGGAGGACCACTGAAGCTTTCTTT. This gives the protein CASSLEGRTTEAFF. Together with reference TRBV7-2 and TRBJ1-1, the CDR3 gives the full variable domain: GAGVSQSPSNKVTEKGKDVELRCDPISGHTALYWYRQSLGQGLEFLIYFQGNSAPDKSGLPSDRFSAERTGGSVSTLTIQRTQQEDSAVYLCASSLEGRTTEAFFGQGTRLTVV.

The J gene is TRBJ2-7, the V gene TRBV7-9, with 8 bases identical to TRBD2. V was pared by 5 bases and J by 7 bases, with 10 bases of the junction left unmatched. Germline V lookup: CDR1 SEHNR, CDR2 FQNEAQ (reference sequence). The CDR3 is made up of 14 amino acids. This CDR3 reads CASSPPAGVREQYF. The CDR3, as DNA: TGTGCCAGCAGCCCCCCAGCGGGAGTGAGGGAGCAGTACTTC.

The chain couples TRBV7-4 to TRBJ1-3; no clear D. Trimming stripped 1 base from V and 1 base from J, with 14 bases between. The germline CDR1 and CDR2 sequences are SGHVT and SQSDAQ. This CDR3 spans 17 amino acids. CDR3 nucleotide sequence: TGTGCCAGCAGCTTAGGGGAGAGCTGGGGATCTGGAAACACCATATATTTT. Its protein product is CASSLGESWGSGNTIYF.

This clone appeared a few times. The sample contains more than one DNA sequence encoding this CDR3. The V and J genes are TRBV6-5 and TRBJ1-2; possible D gene TRBD1, 6 bases. V gave up 6 bases and J gave up 0 bases, with 11 bases separating them. The CDR3 sequence is 14 residues long. Per germline, CDR1 MNHEY and CDR2 SVGAGI. The CDR3 loop reads CASRRTASNYGYTF. Here the CDR3 DNA reads TGTGCCAGCAGAAGGACAGCCTCTAACTATGGCTACACCTTC.

This clone was observed once. The rearrangement joins TRBV5-8 to TRBJ2-7; 8 positions match TRBD1. Per germline, CDR1 SGHTS and CDR2 YDEGEE. The V gene end was trimmed by 2 bases and the J gene end by 4 bases; junction bases not matched to a gene: 11. CDR3 size: 16 residues. The CDR3 region has the DNA TGTGCCAGCAGCTTCGGAAGTGGACAGGGTGGGTACGAGCAGTACTTC. The encoded protein is CASSFGSGQGGYEQYF.

This clone appeared a single time. V usage is TRBV14 and J usage is TRBJ1-1; D gene uncertain. The CDR3 totals 13 residues. From germline, CDR1 is SGHDN and CDR2 FVKESK. Between the trimmed V and J ends, which lost 0 bases and 3 bases, there was a span of 5 bases. The CDR3 bases are TGTGCCAGCAGCCAAGACCGAGACACTGAAGCTTTCTTT. It codes for CASSQDRDTEAFF.